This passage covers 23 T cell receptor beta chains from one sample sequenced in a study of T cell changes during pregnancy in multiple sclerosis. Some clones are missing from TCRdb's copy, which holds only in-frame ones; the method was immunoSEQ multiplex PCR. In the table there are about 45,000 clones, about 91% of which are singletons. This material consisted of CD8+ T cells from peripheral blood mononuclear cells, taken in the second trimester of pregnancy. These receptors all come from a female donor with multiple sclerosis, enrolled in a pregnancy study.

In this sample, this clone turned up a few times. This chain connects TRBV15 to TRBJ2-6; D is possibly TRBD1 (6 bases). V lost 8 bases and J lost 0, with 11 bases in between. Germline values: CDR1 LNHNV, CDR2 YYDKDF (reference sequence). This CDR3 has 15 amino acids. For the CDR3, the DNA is TGTGCCACCTCACAGGGCAGCTCTGGGGCCAACGTCCTGACTTTC. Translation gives CATSQGSSGANVLTF. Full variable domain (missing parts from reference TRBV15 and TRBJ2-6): DAMVIQNPRYQVTQFGKPVTLSCSQTLNHNVMYWYQQKSSQAPKLLFHYYDKDFNNEADTPDNFQSRRPNTSFCFLDIRSPGLGDTAMYLCATSQGSSGANVLTFGAGSRLTVL.

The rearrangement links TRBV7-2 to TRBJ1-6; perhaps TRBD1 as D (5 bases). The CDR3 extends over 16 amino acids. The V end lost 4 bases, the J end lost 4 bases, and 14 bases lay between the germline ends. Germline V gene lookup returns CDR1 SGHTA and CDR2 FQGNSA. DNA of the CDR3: TGTGCCAGCAGCTATAGTGGTGGGACTTATAATTCACCCCTCCACTTT. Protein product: CASSYSGGTYNSPLHF.

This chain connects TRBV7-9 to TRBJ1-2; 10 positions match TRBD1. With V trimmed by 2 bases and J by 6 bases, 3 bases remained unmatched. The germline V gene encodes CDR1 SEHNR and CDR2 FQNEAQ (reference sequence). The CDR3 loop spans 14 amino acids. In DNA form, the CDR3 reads TGTGCCAGCAGCTTAATGACAGGGGGCAATGGCTACACCTTC. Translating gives CASSLMTGGNGYTF. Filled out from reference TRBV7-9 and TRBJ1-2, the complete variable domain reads DTGVSQNPRHKITKRGQNVTFRCDPISEHNRLYWYRQTLGQGPEFLTYFQNEAQLEKSRLLSDRFSAERPKGSFSTLEIQRTEQGDSAMYLCASSLMTGGNGYTFGSGTRLTVV.

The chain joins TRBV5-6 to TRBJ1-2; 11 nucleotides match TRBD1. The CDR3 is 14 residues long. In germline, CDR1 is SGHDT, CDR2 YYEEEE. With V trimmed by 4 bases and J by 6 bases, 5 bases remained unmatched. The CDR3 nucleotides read TGTGCCAGCAGCGGGACAGGGGGAAGGAATGGCTACACCTTC. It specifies CASSGTGGRNGYTF.

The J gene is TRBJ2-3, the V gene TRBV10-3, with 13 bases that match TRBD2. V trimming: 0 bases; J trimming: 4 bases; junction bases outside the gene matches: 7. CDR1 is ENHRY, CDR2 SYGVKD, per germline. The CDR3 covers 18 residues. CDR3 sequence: CAISESDGTSGAPDTQYF. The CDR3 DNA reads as TGTGCCATCAGTGAGTCGGACGGGACTAGCGGGGCTCCAGATACGCAGTATTTT.

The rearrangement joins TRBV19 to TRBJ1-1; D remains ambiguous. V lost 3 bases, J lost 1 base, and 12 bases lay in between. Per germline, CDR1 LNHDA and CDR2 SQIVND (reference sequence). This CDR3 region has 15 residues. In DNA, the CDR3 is TGTGCCAGTAGTATTTTCTCGGGTAAGAACACTGAAGCTTTCTTT. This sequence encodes CASSIFSGKNTEAFF.

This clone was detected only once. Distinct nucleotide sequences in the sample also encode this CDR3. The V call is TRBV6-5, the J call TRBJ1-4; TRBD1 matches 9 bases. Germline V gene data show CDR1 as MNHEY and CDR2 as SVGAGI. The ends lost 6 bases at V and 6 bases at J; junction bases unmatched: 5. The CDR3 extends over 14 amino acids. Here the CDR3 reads CASRSTGGDEKLFF. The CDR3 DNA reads TGTGCCAGCAGATCGACAGGGGGAGATGAAAAACTGTTTTTT.

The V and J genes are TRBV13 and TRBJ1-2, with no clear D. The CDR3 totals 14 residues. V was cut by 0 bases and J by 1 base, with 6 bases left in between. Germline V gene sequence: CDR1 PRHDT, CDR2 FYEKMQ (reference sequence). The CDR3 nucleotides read TGTGCCAGCAGCTTAGGACGGGTTAACTATGGCTACACCTTC. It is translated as CASSLGRVNYGYTF.

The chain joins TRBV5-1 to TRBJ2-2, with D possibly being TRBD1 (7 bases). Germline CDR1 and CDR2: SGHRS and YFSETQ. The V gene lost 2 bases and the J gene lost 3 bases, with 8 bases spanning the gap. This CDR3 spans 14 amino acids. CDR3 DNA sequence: TGCGCCAGCAGCTTCAGGGGGGACACCGGGGAGCTGTTTTTT. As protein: CASSFRGDTGELFF.

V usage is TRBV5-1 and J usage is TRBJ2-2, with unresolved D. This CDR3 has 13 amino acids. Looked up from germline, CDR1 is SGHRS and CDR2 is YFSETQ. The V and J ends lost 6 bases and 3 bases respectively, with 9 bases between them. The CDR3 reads CASIQMDTGELFF. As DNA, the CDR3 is TGCGCCAGCATCCAGATGGACACCGGGGAGCTGTTTTTT.

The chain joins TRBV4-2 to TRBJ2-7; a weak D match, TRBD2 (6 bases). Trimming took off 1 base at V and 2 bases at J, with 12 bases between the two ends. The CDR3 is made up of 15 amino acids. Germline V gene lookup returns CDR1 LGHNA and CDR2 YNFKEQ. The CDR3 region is CASSQGKGEAYEQYF. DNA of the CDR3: TGTGCCAGCAGCCAAGGGAAAGGGGAGGCCTACGAGCAGTACTTC.

CDR3 in amino acids: CASSLARTGYNSPLHF. The CDR3 DNA sequence: TGTGCCAGCAGCTTAGCGAGGACAGGGTATAATTCACCCCTCCACTTT. V gene TRBV7-2 combines with J gene TRBJ1-6, with 8 bases fitting TRBD1. Per the germline V gene, CDR1 is SGHTA and CDR2 is FQGNSA. The CDR3 consists of 16 residues. V lost 0 bases to trimming and J lost 4 bases; unmatched junction nucleotides: 2.

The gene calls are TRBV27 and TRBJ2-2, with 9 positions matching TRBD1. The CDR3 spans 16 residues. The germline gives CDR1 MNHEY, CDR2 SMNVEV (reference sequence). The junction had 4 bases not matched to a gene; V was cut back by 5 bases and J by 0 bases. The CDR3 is CASSRRQGANTGELFF. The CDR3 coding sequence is TGTGCCAGCAGTCGCCGACAGGGGGCGAACACCGGGGAGCTGTTTTTT.

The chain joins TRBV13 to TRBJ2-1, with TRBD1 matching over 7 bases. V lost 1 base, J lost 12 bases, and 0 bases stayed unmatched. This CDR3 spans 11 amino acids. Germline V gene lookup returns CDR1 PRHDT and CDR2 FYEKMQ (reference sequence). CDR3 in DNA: TGTGCCAGCAGCTTAGAGGGGGCGCAGTTCTTC. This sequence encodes CASSLEGAQFF.

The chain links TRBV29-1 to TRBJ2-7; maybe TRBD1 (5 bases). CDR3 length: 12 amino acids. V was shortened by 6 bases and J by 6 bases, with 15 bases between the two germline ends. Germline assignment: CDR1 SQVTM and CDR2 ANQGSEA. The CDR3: CSVGPRASEQYF. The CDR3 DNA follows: TGCAGCGTCGGACCCAGGGCTAGCGAGCAGTACTTC.

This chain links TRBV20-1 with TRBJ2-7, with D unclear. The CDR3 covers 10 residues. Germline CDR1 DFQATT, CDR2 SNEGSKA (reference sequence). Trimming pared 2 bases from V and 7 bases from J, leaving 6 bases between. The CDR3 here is CSARPREQYF. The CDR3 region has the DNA TGCAGTGCTAGACCGCGAGAGCAGTACTTC.

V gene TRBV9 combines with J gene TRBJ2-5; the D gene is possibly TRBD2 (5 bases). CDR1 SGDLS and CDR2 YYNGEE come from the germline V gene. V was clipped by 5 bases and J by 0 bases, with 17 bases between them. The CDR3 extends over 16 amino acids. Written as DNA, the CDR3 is TGTGCCAGCAGTAGAGAAGCTAGCTCGTACCAAGAGACCCAGTACTTC. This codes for CASSREASSYQETQYF.

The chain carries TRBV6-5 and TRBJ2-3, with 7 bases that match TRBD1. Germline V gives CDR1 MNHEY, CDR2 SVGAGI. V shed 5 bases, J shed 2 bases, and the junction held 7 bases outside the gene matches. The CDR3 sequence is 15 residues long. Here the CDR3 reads CASSNRDRFTDTQYF. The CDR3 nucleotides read TGTGCCAGCAGTAACCGGGACAGATTCACAGATACGCAGTATTTT.

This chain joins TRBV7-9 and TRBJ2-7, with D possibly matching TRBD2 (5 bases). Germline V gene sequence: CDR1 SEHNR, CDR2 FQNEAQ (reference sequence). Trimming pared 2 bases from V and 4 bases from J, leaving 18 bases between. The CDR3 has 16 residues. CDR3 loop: CASSLPDRTGDYEQYF. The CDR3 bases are TGTGCCAGCAGCTTACCTGACCGCACCGGGGATTACGAGCAGTACTTC.

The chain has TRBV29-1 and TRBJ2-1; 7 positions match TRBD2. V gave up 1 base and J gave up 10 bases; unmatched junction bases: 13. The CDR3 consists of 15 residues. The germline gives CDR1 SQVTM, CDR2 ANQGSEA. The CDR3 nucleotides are TGCAGCGTTGAAGGAGCAGCGGGGCTGGGAGCAGAGCAGTTCTTC. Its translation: CSVEGAAGLGAEQFF.

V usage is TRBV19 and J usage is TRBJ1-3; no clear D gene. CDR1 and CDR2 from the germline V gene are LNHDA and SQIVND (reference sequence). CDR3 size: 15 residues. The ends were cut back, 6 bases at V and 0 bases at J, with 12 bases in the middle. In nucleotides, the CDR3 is TGTGCCAGTAGGACTAGGCGGCGCTCTGGAAACACCATATATTTT. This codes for CASRTRRRSGNTIYF.

CDR3 sequence reads: CASTGGTGRRETQYF. The CDR3 DNA is TGTGCCAGTACGGGGGGGACAGGGCGCCGAGAGACCCAGTACTTC. V is TRBV19 and J is TRBJ2-5; the D gene is possibly TRBD1 (9 bases). The CDR3 is 15 amino acids. Per the germline V gene, CDR1 is LNHDA and CDR2 is SQIVND (reference sequence). V was cut by 7 bases and J by 4 bases, with 19 bases left in between.

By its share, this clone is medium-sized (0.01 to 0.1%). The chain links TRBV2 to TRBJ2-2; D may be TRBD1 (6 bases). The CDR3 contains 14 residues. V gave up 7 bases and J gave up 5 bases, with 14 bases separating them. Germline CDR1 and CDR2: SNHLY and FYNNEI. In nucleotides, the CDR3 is TGTGCCAGCATAGTCAGGGGTGGTACCGGGGAGCTGTTTTTT. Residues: CASIVRGGTGELFF.